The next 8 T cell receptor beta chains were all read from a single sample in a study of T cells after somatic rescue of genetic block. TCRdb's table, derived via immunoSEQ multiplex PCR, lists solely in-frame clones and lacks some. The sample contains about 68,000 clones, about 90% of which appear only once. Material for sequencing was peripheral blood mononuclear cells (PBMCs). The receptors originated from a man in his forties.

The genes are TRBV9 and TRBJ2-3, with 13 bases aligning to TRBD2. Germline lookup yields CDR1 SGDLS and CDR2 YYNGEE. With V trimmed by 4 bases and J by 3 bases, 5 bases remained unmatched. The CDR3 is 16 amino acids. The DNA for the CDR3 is TGTGCCAGCAGCCCCCTGGGACTAGCGGGGACAGATACGCAGTATTTT. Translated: CASSPLGLAGTDTQYF. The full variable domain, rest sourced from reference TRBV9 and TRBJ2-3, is DSGVTQTPKHLITATGQRVTLRCSPRSGDLSVYWYQQSLDQGLQFLIQYYNGEERAKGNILERFSAQQFPDLHSELNLSSLELGDSALYFCASSPLGLAGTDTQYFGPGTRLTVL.

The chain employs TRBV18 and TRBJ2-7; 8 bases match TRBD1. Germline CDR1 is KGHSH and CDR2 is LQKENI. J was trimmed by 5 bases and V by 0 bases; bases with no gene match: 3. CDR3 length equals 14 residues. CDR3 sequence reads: CASSPPQGADEQYF. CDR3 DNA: TGTGCCAGCTCACCACCCCAGGGGGCTGACGAGCAGTACTTC.

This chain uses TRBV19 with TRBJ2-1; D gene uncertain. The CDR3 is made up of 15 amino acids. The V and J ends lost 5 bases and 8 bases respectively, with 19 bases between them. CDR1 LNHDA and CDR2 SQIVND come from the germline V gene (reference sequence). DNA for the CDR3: TGTGCCAGTAGTGGGCGCCAGAGTCTTGGTGATGAGCAGTTCTTC. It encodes CASSGRQSLGDEQFF.

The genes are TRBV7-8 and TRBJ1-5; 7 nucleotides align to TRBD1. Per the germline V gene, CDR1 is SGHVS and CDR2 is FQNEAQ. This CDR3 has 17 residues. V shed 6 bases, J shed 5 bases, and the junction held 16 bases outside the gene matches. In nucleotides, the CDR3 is TGTGCCAGCAGGTCAGACATCACAGGGGTGGTCGATCAGCCCCAGCATTTT. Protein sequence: CASRSDITGVVDQPQHF.

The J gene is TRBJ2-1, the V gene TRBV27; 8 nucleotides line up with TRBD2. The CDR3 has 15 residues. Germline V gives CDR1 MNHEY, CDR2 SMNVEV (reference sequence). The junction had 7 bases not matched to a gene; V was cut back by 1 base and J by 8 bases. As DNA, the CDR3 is TGTGCCAGCAGTTTATTGCGGGGGGTCCGGGATGAGCAGTTCTTC. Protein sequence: CASSLLRGVRDEQFF.

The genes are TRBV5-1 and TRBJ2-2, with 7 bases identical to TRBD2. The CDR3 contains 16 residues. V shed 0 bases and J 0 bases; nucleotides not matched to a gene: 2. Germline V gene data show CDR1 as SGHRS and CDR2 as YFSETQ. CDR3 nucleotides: TGCGCCAGCAGCTTGGCGCGGGAGACGAACACCGGGGAGCTGTTTTTT. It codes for CASSLARETNTGELFF.

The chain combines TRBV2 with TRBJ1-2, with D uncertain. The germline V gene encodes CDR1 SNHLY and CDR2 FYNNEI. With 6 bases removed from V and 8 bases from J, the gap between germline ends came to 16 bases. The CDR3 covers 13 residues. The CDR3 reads CASRPGRSGGYTF. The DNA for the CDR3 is TGTGCCAGCAGGCCCGGACGGAGTGGAGGCTACACCTTC.

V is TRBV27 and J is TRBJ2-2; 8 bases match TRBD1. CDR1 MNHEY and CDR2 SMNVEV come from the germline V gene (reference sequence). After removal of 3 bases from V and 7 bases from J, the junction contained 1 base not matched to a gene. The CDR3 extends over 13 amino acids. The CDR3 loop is CASSFRGHGELFF. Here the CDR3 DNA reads TGTGCCAGCAGTTTCAGGGGGCACGGGGAGCTGTTTTTT.